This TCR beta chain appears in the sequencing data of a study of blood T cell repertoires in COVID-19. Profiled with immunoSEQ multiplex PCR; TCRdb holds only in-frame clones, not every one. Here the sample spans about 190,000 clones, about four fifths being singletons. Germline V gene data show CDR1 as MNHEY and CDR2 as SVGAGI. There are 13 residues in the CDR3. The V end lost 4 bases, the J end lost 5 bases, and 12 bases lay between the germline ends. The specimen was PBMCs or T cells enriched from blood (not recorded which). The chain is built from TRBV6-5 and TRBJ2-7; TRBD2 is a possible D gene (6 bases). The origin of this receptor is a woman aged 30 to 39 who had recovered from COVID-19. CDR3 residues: CASSSGRGNEQYF. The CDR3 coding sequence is TGTGCCAGCAGTTCCGGTCGGGGGAACGAGCAGTACTTC.